These T cell receptor beta chains were read from a single sample in a study of blood T cell repertoires in COVID-19. Generated by immunoSEQ multiplex PCR, the TCRdb table keeps only in-frame clones and is missing some. Of around 130,000 clones in the sample, roughly four fifths were seen once. The material sequenced was PBMCs or T cells enriched from blood (not recorded which). These receptors were collected from a man aged 25-45 years who had recovered from COVID-19. The CDR3 runs from the conserved cysteine through the conserved F or W. A D gene is named only where the DNA matches it firmly. Part of the rows lack a size; the others show once, few, many or a class for expanded clones.

v_gene,d_gene,j_gene,abundance,CDR3aa,CDR3nt
TRBV7-6,TRBD2,TRBJ2-5,NA,CASSLVPSGGQETQYF,TGTGCCAGCAGCTTAGTGCCTAGCGGGGGCCAAGAGACCCAGTACTTC
TRBV3-1/TRBV3-2,NA,TRBJ2-4,NA,CASSDESGNIQYF,TGTGCCAGCAGCGACGAGAGCGGGAACATTCAGTACTTC
TRBV3-1/TRBV3-2,NA,TRBJ1-1,few,CASSQYEVAAFF,TGTGCCAGCAGCCAATATGAGGTTGCAGCTTTCTTT
TRBV27,NA,TRBJ1-5,NA,CASSRTFVGGQPQHF,TGTGCCAGCAGTCGGACATTCGTAGGTGGGCAGCCCCAGCATTTT
TRBV7-9,TRBD1,TRBJ1-1,NA,CASSPGQGFTEAFF,TGTGCCAGCAGCCCGGGACAGGGGTTCACTGAAGCTTTCTTT
TRBV6-5,TRBD2,TRBJ2-1,NA,CASSSTSGRARSEQFF,TGTGCCAGCAGTTCGACTAGCGGGAGGGCCAGAAGTGAGCAGTTCTTC
TRBV18,TRBD1,TRBJ2-1,once,CASWGRTGDSNEQFF,TGTGCCAGCTGGGGCCGGACAGGGGATTCCAATGAGCAGTTCTTC
TRBV6-2/TRBV6-3,TRBD2,TRBJ2-7,NA,CASSTSGGRYEQYF,TGTGCCAGCAGTACCTCGGGAGGGCGGTACGAGCAGTACTTC
TRBV9,NA,TRBJ2-2,NA,CASSVEWGQGTGELFF,TGTGCCAGCAGCGTAGAGTGGGGTCAGGGCACCGGGGAGCTGTTTTTT
TRBV12-3/TRBV12-4,NA,TRBJ1-2,NA,CASTRDSYGYTF,TGTGCCAGCACTAGGGACTCCTACGGCTACACCTTC
TRBV27,NA,TRBJ2-1,NA,CASSPYQLNEQFF,TGTGCCAGCAGTCCCTATCAACTTAATGAGCAGTTCTTC
TRBV27,NA,TRBJ2-1,NA,CASSLSRSLGEQFF,TGTGCCAGCAGTTTATCCCGTAGCCTAGGTGAGCAGTTCTTC
TRBV12-2,NA,TRBJ1-4,NA,CASRTGQGANEKLFF,TGTGCAAGTCGCACCGGACAGGGGGCTAATGAAAAACTGTTTTTT
TRBV13,TRBD1,TRBJ1-3,many,CASSIRTGAGNTIYF,TGTGCCAGCAGCATACGGACAGGGGCTGGAAACACCATATATTTT
TRBV5-6,NA,TRBJ2-1,NA,CASSLEGIAYNEQFF,TGTGCCAGCAGCTTGGAGGGGATAGCCTACAATGAGCAGTTCTTC
TRBV2,TRBD1,TRBJ2-1,NA,CASSLRTGAYNEQFF,TGTGCCAGCAGCCTTAGGACAGGGGCCTACAATGAGCAGTTCTTC
TRBV19,NA,TRBJ1-5,NA,CASSIPSAGSNQPQHF,TGTGCCAGTAGTATCCCGTCAGCGGGCAGCAATCAGCCCCAGCATTTT
TRBV23-1,NA,TRBJ2-7,NA,CASSPPVEQYF,TGCGCCAGCAGTCCGCCGGTCGAGCAGTACTTC
TRBV6-1,NA,TRBJ2-3,NA,CASSETHGLTDTQYF,TGTGCCAGCAGTGAGACCCATGGGCTCACAGATACGCAGTATTTT
TRBV9,NA,TRBJ2-2,NA,CASSPPSSPGTGELFF,TGTGCCAGCAGCCCACCTTCTAGTCCGGGCACCGGGGAGCTGTTTTTT
TRBV11-2,TRBD2,TRBJ2-5,once,CASGGGQETQYF,TGTGCCAGCGGGGGGGGACAAGAGACCCAGTACTTC
TRBV7-9,NA,TRBJ1-2,few,CASSLTGGYTF,TGTGCCAGCAGCCTGACCGGGGGCTACACCTTC
TRBV7-3,NA,TRBJ2-7,NA,CASSLTATGSDEQYF,TGTGCCAGCAGCTTAACGGCGACAGGCAGTGACGAGCAGTACTTC
TRBV4-1,NA,TRBJ2-3,NA,CASSRTTGVTDTQYF,TGCGCCAGCAGCCGAACAACCGGGGTTACAGATACGCAGTATTTT
TRBV2,TRBD1,TRBJ1-1,once,CASRGYGTGVSEAFF,TGTGCCAGCAGGGGGTATGGGACAGGGGTCTCTGAAGCTTTCTTT
TRBV10-3,NA,TRBJ1-3,few,CAATESSGNTIYF,TGTGCCGCCACAGAGAGCTCTGGAAACACCATATATTTT
TRBV25-1,TRBD1,TRBJ2-1,NA,CASRDRGYYNEQFF,TGTGCCAGCAGGGACAGGGGGTATTACAATGAGCAGTTCTTC
TRBV9,TRBD1,TRBJ2-2,few,CASTSPRDSKNTGELFF,TGTGCCAGCACCTCCCCCCGGGACAGTAAGAACACCGGGGAGCTGTTTTTT
TRBV18,NA,TRBJ2-5,once,CASSPGAQETQYF,TGTGCCAGCTCACCGGGGGCACAAGAGACCCAGTACTTC
TRBV27,NA,TRBJ1-2,NA,CASSLSFGVTYGYTF,TGTGCCAGCAGTTTATCATTTGGAGTCACATATGGCTACACCTTC
TRBV19,NA,TRBJ2-7,NA,CASSIGRGRYSEQYF,TGTGCCAGTAGTATAGGTCGAGGGAGGTACTCCGAGCAGTACTTC
TRBV27,TRBD1,TRBJ2-7,NA,CASSSDRGTISYEQYF,TGTGCCAGCAGTTCCGACAGGGGCACTATCTCCTACGAGCAGTACTTC
TRBV18,TRBD2,TRBJ2-1,NA,CASSFSGMDNEQFF,TGTGCCAGCTCATTCAGCGGGATGGACAATGAGCAGTTCTTC
TRBV29-1,NA,TRBJ2-5,NA,CSVSEPGGSETQYF,TGCAGCGTTAGCGAGCCAGGAGGCTCCGAGACCCAGTACTTC
TRBV3-1/TRBV3-2,NA,TRBJ2-1,NA,CASSQEGHFGNEQFF,TGTGCCAGCAGCCAAGAGGGACACTTTGGAAATGAGCAGTTCTTC
TRBV2,NA,TRBJ2-2,NA,CASIQGTGELFF,TGTGCCAGCATACAGGGAACCGGGGAGCTGTTTTTT
TRBV20-1,NA,TRBJ1-3,NA,CSASPPTGNTIYF,TGCAGTGCTAGTCCTCCGACAGGAAACACCATATATTTT
TRBV11-3,NA,TRBJ1-4,once,CASSLTIRRGFGNEKLFF,TGTGCCAGCAGCTTAACAATACGGCGGGGGTTCGGTAATGAAAAACTGTTTTTT
TRBV7-2,TRBD2,TRBJ2-3,NA,CASSLVARGGGADTQYF,TGTGCCAGCAGCTTAGTTGCGCGGGGGGGCGGGGCAGATACGCAGTATTTT
TRBV5-1,NA,TRBJ1-3,NA,CASSLMDSLSGNTIYF,TGCGCCAGCAGCTTGATGGACAGTCTCTCTGGAAACACCATATATTTT
TRBV27,NA,TRBJ1-5,NA,CASSPGTSNNQPQHF,TGTGCCAGCAGTCCGGGGACATCGAATAATCAGCCCCAGCATTTT
TRBV24-1,TRBD2,TRBJ2-7,NA,CATSEPGLAVYEQYF,TGTGCCACCAGTGAACCGGGACTAGCGGTCTACGAGCAGTACTTC
TRBV19,TRBD1,TRBJ2-5,NA,CASSNGQGQETQYF,TGTGCCAGTAGTAACGGACAGGGACAAGAGACCCAGTACTTC
TRBV5-1,NA,TRBJ2-1,NA,CASSLGLAGNNEQFF,TGCGCCAGCAGCTTGGGGCTGGCGGGAAACAATGAGCAGTTCTTC
TRBV25-1,TRBD1,TRBJ1-5,NA,CASSGQGARGNQPQHF,TGTGCCAGCAGTGGACAGGGGGCACGTGGCAATCAGCCCCAGCATTTT
TRBV5-4,NA,TRBJ2-2,NA,CASSLVSGELFF,TGTGCCAGCAGCTTGGTATCCGGGGAGCTGTTTTTT
TRBV5-5,NA,TRBJ2-1,NA,CASSLPPITYNEQFF,TGTGCCAGCAGCTTGCCCCCCATCACCTACAATGAGCAGTTCTTC
TRBV19,TRBD2,TRBJ2-2,NA,CASIWRGTGRLAGAWKLNTGELFF,TGTGCCAGTATCTGGCGCGGGACAGGGAGACTAGCGGGAGCGTGGAAGTTGAACACCGGGGAGCTGTTTTTT
TRBV12-3/TRBV12-4,NA,TRBJ1-5,NA,CASRGGLNQPQHF,TGTGCCAGCAGGGGGGGGTTGAATCAGCCCCAGCATTTT
TRBV5-1,NA,TRBJ1-1,NA,CASRPDRYEAFF,TGCGCCAGCAGACCCGACAGATACGAAGCTTTCTTT
TRBV6-5,NA,TRBJ2-1,NA,CATVGAFNNEQFF,TGTGCCACAGTGGGGGCATTTAACAATGAGCAGTTCTTC
TRBV11-2,NA,TRBJ1-1,NA,CASSLGGQTNTEAFF,TGTGCCAGCAGCTTAGGGGGGCAGACTAACACTGAAGCTTTCTTT
TRBV6-5,NA,TRBJ2-5,NA,CASNQGEEETQYF,TGTGCCAGCAACCAGGGGGAGGAAGAGACCCAGTACTTC